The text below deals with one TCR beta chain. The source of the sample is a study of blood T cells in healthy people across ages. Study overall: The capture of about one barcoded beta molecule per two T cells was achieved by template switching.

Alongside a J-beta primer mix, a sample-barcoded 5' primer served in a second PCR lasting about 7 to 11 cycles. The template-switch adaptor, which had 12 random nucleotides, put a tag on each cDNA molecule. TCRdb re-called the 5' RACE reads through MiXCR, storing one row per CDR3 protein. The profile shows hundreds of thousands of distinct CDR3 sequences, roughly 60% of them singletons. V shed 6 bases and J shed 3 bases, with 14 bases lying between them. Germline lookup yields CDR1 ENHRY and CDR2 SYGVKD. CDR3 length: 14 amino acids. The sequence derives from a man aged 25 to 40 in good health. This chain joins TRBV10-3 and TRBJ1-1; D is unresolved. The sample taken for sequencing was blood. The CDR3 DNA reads TGTGCCATCAGCGCCGGCAGAGCCGACACTGAAGCTTTCTTT. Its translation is CAISAGRADTEAFF.